The sequence of this TCR beta chain was determined in a study of identical twins. One entry per CDR3 protein results from TCRdb running MiXCR on the 5' RACE reads. The sample includes hundreds of thousands of distinct CDR3 sequences, 15% to 20% of them seen just once. V was trimmed by 6 bases and J by 13 bases, leaving 22 bases between them. The CDR3 length is 14 residues. Germline assignment: CDR1 LGHNT and CDR2 FRNRAP. These data also formed part of another study, on T cells expressing NK-cell markers. From that second work: In about six donors, dominant CD3+CD56+NKG2C+ clonotypes ranked among the top 10 CD8+ clonotypes.

V and J are TRBV12-5 and TRBJ2-1; the D gene is possibly TRBD1 (5 bases). This receptor was obtained from a woman younger than 30 in good health. The sample taken for sequencing was PBMCs. CDR3 DNA sequence: TGTGCTAGTGGCCACCAGGGTGTATATACAGACCAGTTCTTC. Translating it yields CASGHQGVYTDQFF.